These 21 T cell receptor beta chains originate from one sample sequenced in a study of cytomegalovirus exposure and HLA in healthy donors. PCR was performed using 60 Vbeta and 13 Jbeta primers. Measured with immunoSEQ multiplex PCR; TCRdb has only the in-frame clones, and not every one. This table has approximately 260,000 clones, about four fifths appearing once. The sample comprised PBMCs. The receptors were gathered from a woman in her forties in good health and CMV-seropositive.

J is TRBJ2-5 and V is TRBV5-6; the D is unclear. The CDR3 is 13 amino acids. Germline V CDR1 and CDR2: SGHDT, YYEEEE. The V end was cut by 2 bases, the J end by 2 bases, with 7 bases between. CDR3 amino acids: CASSFGQQETQYF. CDR3 bases: TGTGCCAGCAGCTTTGGGCAGCAAGAGACCCAGTACTTC.

This clone has just one count. J is TRBJ1-5 and V is TRBV2; D may be TRBD1 (5 bases). The CDR3 sequence is 13 residues long. Per the germline V gene, CDR1 is SNHLY and CDR2 is FYNNEI. V shed 8 bases and J shed 4 bases, with 12 bases lying between them. This CDR3 reads CASGAGRNQPQHF. In nucleotides, the CDR3 is TGTGCCAGCGGGGCCGGAAGGAATCAGCCCCAGCATTTT.

This rearrangement joins TRBV13 to TRBJ1-2, with 12 bases aligning to TRBD1. CDR3 length: 14 residues. Germline V gives CDR1 PRHDT, CDR2 FYEKMQ (reference sequence). The V segment lost 5 bases and the J segment 7 bases; nucleotides outside the gene matches: 5. DNA of the CDR3: TGTGCCAGCAGCCAGGGACAGGGGGCAACTGGCTACACCTTC. Residues: CASSQGQGATGYTF. Drawing the rest from reference TRBV13 and TRBJ1-2, the complete variable domain is AAGVIQSPRHLIKEKRETATLKCYPIPRHDTVYWYQQGPGQDPQFLISFYEKMQSDKGSIPDRFSAQQFSDYHSELNMSSLELGDSALYFCASSQGQGATGYTFGSGTRLTVV.

The chain is built from TRBV15 and TRBJ1-5; D remains unclear. The CDR3 runs 14 residues. Trimming took 1 base from V and 3 from J, leaving 7 bases between them. CDR1 is LNHNV, CDR2 YYDKDF, per germline (reference sequence). DNA of the CDR3: TGTGCCACCAGCAGAGCCCAGAACAATCAGCCCCAGCATTTT. Encoded protein: CATSRAQNNQPQHF.

This chain connects TRBV6-5 to TRBJ2-5; 11 bases match TRBD2. The germline gives CDR1 MNHEY, CDR2 SVGAGI. The V and J ends lost 0 bases and 4 bases, in that order; junction bases with no gene match: 4. The CDR3 is 16 residues long. DNA of the CDR3: TGTGCCAGCAGTTACTCGGGGCTAGCGGGGGGAGAGACCCAGTACTTC. Translated: CASSYSGLAGGETQYF.

The genes are TRBV7-9 and TRBJ2-5; 7 nucleotides match TRBD1. Germline V gene lookup returns CDR1 SEHNR and CDR2 FQNEAQ (reference sequence). There are 15 residues in the CDR3. V shed 2 bases, J shed 7 bases, and the junction held 10 bases outside the gene matches. CDR3 protein: CASSLTGTESVTQYF. CDR3 coding DNA: TGTGCCAGCAGCTTAACCGGGACAGAGTCAGTGACCCAGTACTTC.

There are a few counts of this clone. This chain connects TRBV2 to TRBJ2-7, with D uncertain. Trimming shortened V by 2 bases and J by 7 bases, and 6 bases separated the two germline ends. The CDR3 covers 11 residues. Germline CDR1 SNHLY, CDR2 FYNNEI. CDR3 residues: CASSESGEQYF. The CDR3 DNA reads as TGTGCCAGCAGTGAATCCGGGGAGCAGTACTTC.

This chain connects TRBV5-6 to TRBJ1-1; the match to TRBD1 covers 8 bases. With 4 bases clipped from V and 0 bases from J, the junction kept 14 bases outside the gene matches. This CDR3 comprises 18 residues. Germline V lookup: CDR1 SGHDT, CDR2 YYEEEE. CDR3 residues: CASSRYGQGAVMNTEAFF. In nucleotides, the CDR3 is TGTGCCAGCAGCCGATACGGACAGGGCGCCGTCATGAACACTGAAGCTTTCTTT.

The rearrangement joins TRBV5-6 to TRBJ1-4, with TRBD1 matching 7 bases. Germline values: CDR1 SGHDT, CDR2 YYEEEE. The V gene end was trimmed by 2 bases and the J gene end by 12 bases; junction bases not matched to a gene: 7. There are 13 residues in the CDR3. The DNA for the CDR3 is TGTGCCAGCAGCTTTTTAGGAACAGGGGAACTGTTTTTT. This gives the protein CASSFLGTGELFF.

The V gene is TRBV2, the J gene TRBJ1-1, with D possibly TRBD1 on 5 matching bases. This CDR3 is built from 13 residues. Trimming cost V 6 bases and J 11 bases, with 19 bases left between them. The germline V gene has CDR1 SNHLY and CDR2 FYNNEI. The CDR3 region is CASSGRVTVVAFF. Here the CDR3 DNA reads TGTGCCAGCAGCGGTCGTGTGACAGTCGTGGCTTTCTTT.

The DNA for the CDR3 is TGTGCCTGGAGTGTACGGGGTGACTATGGCTACACCTTC. Its translation is CAWSVRGDYGYTF. The genes are TRBV30 and TRBJ1-2; D is undetermined. Looked up from germline, CDR1 is GTSNPN and CDR2 is SVGIG (reference sequence). This CDR3 comprises 13 residues. The V gene lost 0 bases and the J gene lost 3 bases, with 8 bases spanning the gap.

The rearrangement links TRBV7-2 to TRBJ2-2, with a possible D match to TRBD1 (6 bases). From germline, CDR1 is SGHTA and CDR2 FQGNSA. This CDR3 spans 14 amino acids. The ends were cut back, 10 bases at V and 6 bases at J, with 18 bases in the middle. The CDR3 reads CATPGQGISGELFF. The CDR3, as DNA: TGTGCCACCCCGGGGCAGGGGATATCCGGGGAGCTGTTTTTT.

This clone has a single count. The rearrangement joins TRBV19 to TRBJ2-7; the match to TRBD1 covers 7 bases. The V gene's germline CDR1 is LNHDA and CDR2 SQIVND (reference sequence). V trimming: 6 bases; J trimming: 0 bases; junction bases outside the gene matches: 5. This CDR3 region has 14 residues. This CDR3 reads CASSAGTDSYEQYF. CDR3 coding DNA: TGTGCCAGTAGCGCTGGGACAGACTCCTACGAGCAGTACTTC.

The CDR3 loop is CASSPPGLAGLFTYEQYF. The DNA for the CDR3 is TGTGCCAGCAGCCCCCCGGGACTAGCGGGACTATTTACCTACGAGCAGTACTTC. V usage is TRBV7-8 and J usage is TRBJ2-7, with 13 positions matching TRBD2. The germline V gene has CDR1 SGHVS and CDR2 FQNEAQ. This CDR3 contains 18 residues. Trimming took 5 bases from V and 2 from J; bases not matched to a gene: 12.

The chain couples TRBV7-2 to TRBJ1-6; 10 bases match TRBD1. The germline gives CDR1 SGHTA, CDR2 FQGNSA. The junction had 7 bases not matched to a gene; V was cut back by 3 bases and J by 11 bases. This CDR3 spans 15 amino acids. The CDR3 reads CASSFRDRGLAPLHF. CDR3 sequence (DNA): TGTGCCAGCAGCTTCCGGGACAGGGGCTTGGCACCCCTCCACTTT.

The V gene is TRBV6-1, the J gene TRBJ2-7; 9 bases match TRBD1. In germline, CDR1 is MNHNS, CDR2 SASEGT. This CDR3 region has 16 residues. V lost 2 bases and J lost 2; bases outside the gene matches: 7. The CDR3, as DNA: TGTGCCAGCAGTGAAAGGGGGACAGGGTTCGCCTACGAGCAGTACTTC. Translating gives CASSERGTGFAYEQYF.

This clone was seen a few times. The V call is TRBV5-8, the J call TRBJ2-7; D may be TRBD1 (6 bases). Per germline, CDR1 SGHTS and CDR2 YDEGEE. V lost 0 bases and J 7 bases, leaving 14 bases between the germline ends. The CDR3 covers 14 residues. The CDR3 here is CASSLEARGREQYF. The CDR3, as DNA: TGTGCCAGCAGCTTGGAGGCCAGGGGTAGGGAGCAGTACTTC.

The genes are TRBV28 and TRBJ1-2, with D perhaps matching TRBD1 (6 bases). This CDR3 has 12 amino acids. Per germline, CDR1 MDHEN and CDR2 SYDVKM. V lost 5 bases and J lost 4, with 8 bases in between. The DNA of the CDR3 is TGTGCCAGCAGTCTACAGGGCTATGGCTACACCTTC. Its translation is CASSLQGYGYTF.

The genes are TRBV7-3 and TRBJ2-7; tentative D call: TRBD2 (6 bases). This CDR3 has 15 residues. CDR1 and CDR2 from the germline V gene are SGHTA and FQGTGA. V lost 0 bases to trimming and J lost 5 bases, with 14 bases between them. The CDR3 nucleotides read TGTGCCAGCAGCTTAACCGGCGGGAAGGGGCACGAGCAGTACTTC. This gives the protein CASSLTGGKGHEQYF.

The V and J genes are TRBV7-2 and TRBJ2-7, with TRBD2 identical over 9 bases. The CDR3 extends over 15 amino acids. V dropped 3 bases and J dropped 4; count of bases not matched to a gene: 7. CDR1 and CDR2 (germline): SGHTA, FQGNSA. The CDR3 region has the DNA TGTGCCAGCAGCTTTGCGGCGGGAGGGAAGTACGAGCAGTACTTC. Protein sequence: CASSFAAGGKYEQYF.

The rearrangement joins TRBV7-7 to TRBJ2-1; D might be TRBD1 (6 bases). Germline V lookup: CDR1 SSHAT, CDR2 FNYEAQ (reference sequence). V was pared by 5 bases and J by 9 bases, with 11 bases between. CDR3 length equals 12 residues. The CDR3 here is CASSAQGSEQFF. CDR3 nucleotide sequence: TGTGCCAGCAGCGCGCAGGGGAGTGAGCAGTTCTTC. The whole variable domain, remainder taken from reference TRBV7-7 and TRBJ2-1, is GAGVSQSPRYKVTKRGQDVTLRCDPISSHATLYWYQQALGQGPEFLTYFNYEAQPDKSGLPSDRFSAERPEGSISTLTIQRTEQRDSAMYRCASSAQGSEQFFGPGTRLTVL.